These 2 T cell receptor beta chains were sequenced from one sample in a study of blood T cells in healthy people across ages (dated by TCRdb to the mid-2010s). Library preparation employed 5' RACE. The listed sequencing device is Illumina HiSeq 2500. The second PCR ran for about 7 to 11 cycles and used a J-beta primer mix along with a sample-barcoded 5' primer. The public sequencing data were trimmed at Q25 with fastp and processed into clonotypes with MiXCR by TCRdb, which kept only in-frame beta chains. Rows are combined by CDR3 protein, so each entry shows the most common genes and DNA. The sample data list hundreds of thousands of distinct CDR3 sequences, and 58% of these were observed just once. The ten biggest clones cover about 20% of the sample. The specimen sequenced was blood. These receptor sequences come from a man younger than 45 in good health.

This clonotype was seen more than once but under ten times. The chain employs TRBV7-2 and TRBJ1-1, with TRBD1 as a possible D gene (6 bases). This CDR3 is 15 amino acids long. The V end was cut by 5 bases, the J end by 4 bases, with 17 bases between. CDR1 SGHTA and CDR2 FQGNSA come from the germline V gene. The CDR3 sequence is CASSPPGALITEAFF. CDR3 in DNA: TGTGCCAGCAGCCCGCCAGGGGCCCTCATCACTGAAGCTTTCTTT.

The chain joins TRBV12-3 or TRBV12-4 to TRBJ1-5, with TRBD1 matching over 8 bases. CDR3 length: 15 amino acids. The trim removed 6 bases at V and 7 bases at J, leaving 11 bases unmatched. CDR3 nucleotides: TGTGCCAGCAGGGATGACAGGGGTGGACGGCAGCCCCAGCATTTT. Residues: CASRDDRGGRQPQHF.